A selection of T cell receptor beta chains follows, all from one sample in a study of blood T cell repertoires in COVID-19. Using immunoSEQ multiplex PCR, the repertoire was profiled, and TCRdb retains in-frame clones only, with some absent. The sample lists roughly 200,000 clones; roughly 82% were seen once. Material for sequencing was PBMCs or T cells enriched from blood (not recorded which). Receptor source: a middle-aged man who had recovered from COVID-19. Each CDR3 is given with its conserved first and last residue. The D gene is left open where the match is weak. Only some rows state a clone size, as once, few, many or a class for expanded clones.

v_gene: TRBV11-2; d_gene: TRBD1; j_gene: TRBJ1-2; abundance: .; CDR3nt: TGTGCCAGCAAAGAGCAGGGGGACAGGGGCTACACCTTC; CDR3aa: CASKEQGDRGYTF
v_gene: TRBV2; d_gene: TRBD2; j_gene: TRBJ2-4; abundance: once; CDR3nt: TGTGCCAGCCTACTACCGGGACTAGCGGGAGCGAACATTCAGTACTTC; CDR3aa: CASLLPGLAGANIQYF
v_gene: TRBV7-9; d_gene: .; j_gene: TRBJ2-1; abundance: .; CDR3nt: TGTGCCAGCAACATGGGCTGGGGGGAATACAATGAGCAGTTCTTC; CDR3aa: CASNMGWGEYNEQFF
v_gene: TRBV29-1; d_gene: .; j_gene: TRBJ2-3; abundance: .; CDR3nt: TGCAGCGTTGCTGATACGCAGTATTTT; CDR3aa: CSVADTQYF
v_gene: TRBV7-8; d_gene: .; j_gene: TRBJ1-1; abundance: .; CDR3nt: TGTGCCAGCAGCTTATCGGCCGGGATGAACACTGAAGCTTTCTTT; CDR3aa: CASSLSAGMNTEAFF
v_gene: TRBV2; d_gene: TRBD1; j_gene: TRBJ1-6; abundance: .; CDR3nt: TGTGCCAGCAGTGGAGATACGGGACAGAGTTTTTTT; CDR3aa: CASSGDTGQSFF
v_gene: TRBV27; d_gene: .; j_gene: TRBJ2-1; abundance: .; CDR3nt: TGTGCCAGCAGTTTATCGGCAGGGTATACCTACAATGAGCAGTTCTTC; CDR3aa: CASSLSAGYTYNEQFF
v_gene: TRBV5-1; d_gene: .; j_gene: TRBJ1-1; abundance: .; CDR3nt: TGCGCCAGCAGCCCCGGACAAACTGAAGCTTTCTTT; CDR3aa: CASSPGQTEAFF
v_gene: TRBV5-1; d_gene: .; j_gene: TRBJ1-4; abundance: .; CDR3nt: TGCGCCAGCAGCGGCTCGGGGTTAGGAGAAAAACTGTTTTTT; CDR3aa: CASSGSGLGEKLFF
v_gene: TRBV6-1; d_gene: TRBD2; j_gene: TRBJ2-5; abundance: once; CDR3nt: TGTGCCAGCAGTTCTTCCAGCGGGGGACAAGAGACCCAGTACTTC; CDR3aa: CASSSSSGGQETQYF
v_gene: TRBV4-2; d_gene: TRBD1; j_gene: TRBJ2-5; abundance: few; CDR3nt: TGTGCCAGCAGCCTCGCCCCCGGGACAGTTCAAGAGACCCAGTACTTC; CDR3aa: CASSLAPGTVQETQYF
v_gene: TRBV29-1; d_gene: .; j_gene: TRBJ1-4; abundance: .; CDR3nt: TGCAGCGTTACGGGTCCCTACAGGGAAGATGAAAAACTGTTTTTT; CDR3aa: CSVTGPYREDEKLFF
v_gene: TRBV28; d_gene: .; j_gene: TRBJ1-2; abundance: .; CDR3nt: TGTGCCAGCAGTTTATCGGGGGGCTATGGCTACACCTTC; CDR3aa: CASSLSGGYGYTF
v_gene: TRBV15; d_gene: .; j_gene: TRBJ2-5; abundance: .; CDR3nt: TGTGCCACCAGCAGAGATATCGGGACATCGAGGCAAGAGACCCAGTACTTC; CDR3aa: CATSRDIGTSRQETQYF
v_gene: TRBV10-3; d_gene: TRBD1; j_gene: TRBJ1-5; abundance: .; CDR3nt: TGTGCCATCAGTGAAGGACAGGGGGAGAAGCCCCAGCATTTT; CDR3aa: CAISEGQGEKPQHF
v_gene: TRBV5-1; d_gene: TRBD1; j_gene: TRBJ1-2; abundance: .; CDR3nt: TGCGCCAGCAGCACCGGACAGGTTGTCTATGGCTACACCTTC; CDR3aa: CASSTGQVVYGYTF
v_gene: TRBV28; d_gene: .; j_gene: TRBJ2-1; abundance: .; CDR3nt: TGTGCCAGCAGTGGGAGAAGCGAGCAGTTCTTC; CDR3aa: CASSGRSEQFF
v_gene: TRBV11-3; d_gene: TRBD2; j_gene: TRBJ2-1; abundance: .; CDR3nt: TGTGCCAGCAGCTTAGAAGCGGGAGGACGCAATGAGCAGTTCTTC; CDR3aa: CASSLEAGGRNEQFF
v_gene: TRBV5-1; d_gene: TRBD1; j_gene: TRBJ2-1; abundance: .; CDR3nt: TGCGCCAGCAGCTTTGGGACAGGGAATGAGCAGTTCTTC; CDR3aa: CASSFGTGNEQFF
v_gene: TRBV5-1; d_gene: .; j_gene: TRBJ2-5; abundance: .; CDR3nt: TGCGCCAGCAGCCGACTAGAGGAGACCCAGTACTTC; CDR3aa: CASSRLEETQYF
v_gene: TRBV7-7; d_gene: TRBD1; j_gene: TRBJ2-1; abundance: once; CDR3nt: TGTGCCAGCAGCGTACAGGGGGCGCCTTACAATGAGCAGTTCTTC; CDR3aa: CASSVQGAPYNEQFF
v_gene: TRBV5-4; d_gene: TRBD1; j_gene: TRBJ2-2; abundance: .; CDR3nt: TGTGCCAGCAGCTTGTCAAGGACAGGGGGCTCCGGGGAGCTGTTTTTT; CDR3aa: CASSLSRTGGSGELFF
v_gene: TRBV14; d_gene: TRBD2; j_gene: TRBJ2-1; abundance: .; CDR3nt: TGTGCCAGCAGCCAGACAACCGGGACTAGCGGGAGGGCATCCTACAATGAGCAGTTCTTC; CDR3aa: CASSQTTGTSGRASYNEQFF
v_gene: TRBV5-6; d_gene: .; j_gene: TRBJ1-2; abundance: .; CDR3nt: TGTGCCAGCAGCTTTATCGACATCAACTATGGCTACACCTTC; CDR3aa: CASSFIDINYGYTF
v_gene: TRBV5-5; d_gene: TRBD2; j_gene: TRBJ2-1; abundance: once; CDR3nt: TGTGCCAGCAGCCCTCAAGCGGGAGAAGGTGAGCAGTTCTTC; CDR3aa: CASSPQAGEGEQFF
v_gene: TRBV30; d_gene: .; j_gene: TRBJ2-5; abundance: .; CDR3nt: TGTGCCTGGAGTGGAGGAGGGGAGACCCAGTACTTC; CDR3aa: CAWSGGGETQYF
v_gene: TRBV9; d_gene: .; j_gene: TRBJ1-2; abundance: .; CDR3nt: TGTGCCAGCAGCCATGGACTGGGAGGCTACACCTTC; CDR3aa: CASSHGLGGYTF
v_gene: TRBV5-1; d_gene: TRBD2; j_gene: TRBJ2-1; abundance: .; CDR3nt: TGCGCCAGCAGCCAGGGGGGGACTAGCGGGAGCATTTATGAGCAGTTCTTC; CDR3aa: CASSQGGTSGSIYEQFF
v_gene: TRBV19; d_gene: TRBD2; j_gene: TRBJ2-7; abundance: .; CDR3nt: TGTGCCAGTAGTTTCGGGAGGGCCGACGAGCAGTACTTC; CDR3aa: CASSFGRADEQYF
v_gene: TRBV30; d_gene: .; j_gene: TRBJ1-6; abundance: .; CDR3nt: TGTGCCTGGAATCTAGAGAATATTTCACCCCTCCACTTT; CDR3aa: CAWNLENISPLHF
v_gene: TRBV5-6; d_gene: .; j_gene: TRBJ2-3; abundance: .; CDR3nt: TGTGCCAGCAGCTTGGTTCCGGGGATTGGGGCAGATACGCAGTATTTT; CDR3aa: CASSLVPGIGADTQYF
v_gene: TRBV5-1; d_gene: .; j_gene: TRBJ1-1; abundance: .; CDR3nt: TGCGCCAGCAGCATCGGACTGGCTTTGAACACTGAAGCTTTCTTT; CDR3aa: CASSIGLALNTEAFF
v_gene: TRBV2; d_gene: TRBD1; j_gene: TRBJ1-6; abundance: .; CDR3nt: TGTGCCAGCAGCCCGCAGGGGGCTGGTAATTCACCCCTCCACTTT; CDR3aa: CASSPQGAGNSPLHF
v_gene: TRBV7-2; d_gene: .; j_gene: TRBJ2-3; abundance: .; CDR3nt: TGTGCCAGCAGCTTAGGGGGGGACACAGATACGCAGTATTTT; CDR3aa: CASSLGGDTDTQYF
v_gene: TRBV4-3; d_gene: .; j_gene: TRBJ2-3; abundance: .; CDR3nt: TGCGCCAGCAGCCAAGACCAGGAGGCTCCGCAGTATTTT; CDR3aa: CASSQDQEAPQYF
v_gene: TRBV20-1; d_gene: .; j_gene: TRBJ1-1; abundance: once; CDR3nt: TGCAGTGCTAGTCGATTAGCAGCGAACACTGAAGCTTTCTTT; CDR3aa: CSASRLAANTEAFF
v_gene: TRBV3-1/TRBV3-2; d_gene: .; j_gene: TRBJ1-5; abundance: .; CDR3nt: TGTGCCAGCAGCCCTGACAGGTCGAACGGGCCCCAGCATTTT; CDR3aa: CASSPDRSNGPQHF
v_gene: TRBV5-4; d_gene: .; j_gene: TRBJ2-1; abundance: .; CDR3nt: TGTGCCAGCAGCTTGGGGGCTAGCGATGCCTACAATGAGCAGTTCTTC; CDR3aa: CASSLGASDAYNEQFF
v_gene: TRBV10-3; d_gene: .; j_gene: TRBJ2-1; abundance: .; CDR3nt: TGTGCCATCAGTGCCGAGGATGAGCAGTTCTTC; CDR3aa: CAISAEDEQFF
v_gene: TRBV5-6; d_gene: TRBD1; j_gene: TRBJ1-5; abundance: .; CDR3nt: TGTGCCAGCAGCCTAACAGGGGGGAGGCCCCAGCATTTT; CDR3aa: CASSLTGGRPQHF
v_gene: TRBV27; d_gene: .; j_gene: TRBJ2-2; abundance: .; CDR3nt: TGTGCCAGCAGTTACAGGTACACCGGGGAGCTGTTTTTT; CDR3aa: CASSYRYTGELFF
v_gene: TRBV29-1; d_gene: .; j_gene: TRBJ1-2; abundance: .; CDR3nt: TGCAGCCTGAGGAGAAAGGATGGCTACACCTTC; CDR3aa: CSLRRKDGYTF
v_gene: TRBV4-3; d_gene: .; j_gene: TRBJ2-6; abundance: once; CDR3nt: TGCGCCAGCAGCCAAGATCGGGGGGCAGCCGGGGCCAACGTCCTGACTTTC; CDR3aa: CASSQDRGAAGANVLTF
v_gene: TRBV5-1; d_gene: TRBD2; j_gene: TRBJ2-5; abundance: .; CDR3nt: TGCGCCAGCAGTCCAGCCCCGGGACTAGAAGAGACCCAGTACTTC; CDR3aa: CASSPAPGLEETQYF
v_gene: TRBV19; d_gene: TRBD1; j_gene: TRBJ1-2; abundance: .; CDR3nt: TGTGCCAGGACCCGCGACAGGGGCTCTGGCTACACCTTC; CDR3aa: CARTRDRGSGYTF
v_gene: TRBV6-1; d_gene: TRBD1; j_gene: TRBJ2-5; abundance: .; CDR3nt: TGTGCCAGCAGTGACTACCCGGACAGGGCGGGGGAGACCCAGTACTTC; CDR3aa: CASSDYPDRAGETQYF
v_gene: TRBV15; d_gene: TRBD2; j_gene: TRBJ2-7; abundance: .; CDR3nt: TGTGCCACCAGCAGGGGGGTAGCGGGAGGCACCTCCTACGAGCAGTACTTC; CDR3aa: CATSRGVAGGTSYEQYF